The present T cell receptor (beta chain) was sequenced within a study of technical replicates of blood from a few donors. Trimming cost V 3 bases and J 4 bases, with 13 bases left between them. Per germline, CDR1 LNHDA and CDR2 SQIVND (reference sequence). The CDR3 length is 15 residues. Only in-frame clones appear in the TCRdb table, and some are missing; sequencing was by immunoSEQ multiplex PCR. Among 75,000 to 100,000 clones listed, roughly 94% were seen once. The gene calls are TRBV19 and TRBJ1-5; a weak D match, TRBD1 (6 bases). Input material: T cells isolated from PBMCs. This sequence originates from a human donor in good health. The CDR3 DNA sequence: TGTGCCAGTAGTATGGGTGGACAGCAGAATCAGCCCCAGCATTTT. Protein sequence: CASSMGGQQNQPQHF.